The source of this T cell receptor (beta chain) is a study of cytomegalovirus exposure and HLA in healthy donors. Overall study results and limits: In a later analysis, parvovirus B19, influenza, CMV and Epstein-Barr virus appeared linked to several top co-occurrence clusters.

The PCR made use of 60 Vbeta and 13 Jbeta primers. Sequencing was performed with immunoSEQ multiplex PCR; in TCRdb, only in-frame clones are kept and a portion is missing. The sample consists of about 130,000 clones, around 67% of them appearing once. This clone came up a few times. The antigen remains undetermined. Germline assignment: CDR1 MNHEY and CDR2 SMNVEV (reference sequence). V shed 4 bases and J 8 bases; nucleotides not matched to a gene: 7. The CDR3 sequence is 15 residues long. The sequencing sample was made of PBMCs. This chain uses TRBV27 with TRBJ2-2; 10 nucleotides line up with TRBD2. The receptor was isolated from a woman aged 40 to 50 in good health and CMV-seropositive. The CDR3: CASSSRLAGPGELFF. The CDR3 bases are TGTGCCAGCAGTTCGCGACTAGCGGGTCCTGGGGAGCTGTTTTTT.